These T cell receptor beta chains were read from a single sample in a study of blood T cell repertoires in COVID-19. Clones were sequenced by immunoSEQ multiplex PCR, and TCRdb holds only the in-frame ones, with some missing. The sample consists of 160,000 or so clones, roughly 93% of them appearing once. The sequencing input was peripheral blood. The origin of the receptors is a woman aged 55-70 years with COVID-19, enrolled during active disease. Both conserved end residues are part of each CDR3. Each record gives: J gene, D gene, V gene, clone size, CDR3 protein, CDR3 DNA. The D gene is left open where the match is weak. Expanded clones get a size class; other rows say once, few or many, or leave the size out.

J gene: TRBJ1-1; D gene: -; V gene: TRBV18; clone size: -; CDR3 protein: CASSKAMNTEAFF; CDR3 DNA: TGTGCCAGCTCCAAAGCGATGAACACTGAAGCTTTCTTT
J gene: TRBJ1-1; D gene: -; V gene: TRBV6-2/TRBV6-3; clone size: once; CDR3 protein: CASSYLGGRDTEAFF; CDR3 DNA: TGTGCCAGCAGTTACTTGGGGGGAAGGGACACTGAAGCTTTCTTT
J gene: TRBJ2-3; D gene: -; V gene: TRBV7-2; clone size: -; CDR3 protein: CASGKGGGRADTQYF; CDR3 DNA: TGTGCCAGCGGTAAAGGGGGGGGCCGGGCAGATACGCAGTATTTT
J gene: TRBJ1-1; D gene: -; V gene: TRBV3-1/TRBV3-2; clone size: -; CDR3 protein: CASSQAGVRTEAFF; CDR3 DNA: TGTGCCAGCAGCCAAGCAGGGGTACGGACTGAAGCTTTCTTT
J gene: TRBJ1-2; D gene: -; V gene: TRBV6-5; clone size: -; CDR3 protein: CASNSGGVGYTF; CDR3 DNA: TGTGCCAGTAACTCGGGAGGCGTGGGCTACACCTTC
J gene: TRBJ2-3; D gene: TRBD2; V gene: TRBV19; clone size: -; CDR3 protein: CASSSGGGADTQYF; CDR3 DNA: TGTGCCAGTAGTTCTGGCGGGGGGGCAGATACGCAGTATTTT
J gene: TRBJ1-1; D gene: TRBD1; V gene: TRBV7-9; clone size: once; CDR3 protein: CASGSNRGLNTEAFF; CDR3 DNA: TGTGCCAGCGGATCTAACAGGGGATTGAACACTGAAGCTTTCTTT
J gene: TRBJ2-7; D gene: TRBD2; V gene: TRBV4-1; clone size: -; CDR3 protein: CASSPLAGSPSVYEQYF; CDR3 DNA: TGCGCCAGCAGCCCGCTAGCGGGGAGCCCTTCTGTCTACGAGCAGTACTTC
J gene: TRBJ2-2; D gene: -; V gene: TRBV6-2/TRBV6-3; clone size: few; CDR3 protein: CASSYGGSGTGELFF; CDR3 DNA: TGTGCCAGCAGTTACGGGGGGTCGGGCACCGGGGAGCTGTTTTTT
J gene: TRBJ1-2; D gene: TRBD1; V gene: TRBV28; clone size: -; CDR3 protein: CASIRLGGTGVNYGYTF; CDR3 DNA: TGTGCCAGCATCCGGTTGGGTGGGACAGGGGTTAACTATGGCTACACCTTC
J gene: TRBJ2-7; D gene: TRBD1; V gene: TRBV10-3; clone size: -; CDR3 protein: CAISPQVGGADEQYF; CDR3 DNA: TGTGCCATCAGTCCCCAGGTAGGGGGCGCGGACGAGCAGTACTTC
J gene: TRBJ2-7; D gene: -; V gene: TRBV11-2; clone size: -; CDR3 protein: CASSRPGSGAYEQYF; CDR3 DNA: TGTGCCAGCAGCCGCCCCGGGTCAGGGGCCTACGAGCAGTACTTC
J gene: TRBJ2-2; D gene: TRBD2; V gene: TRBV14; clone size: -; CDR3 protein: CASSQHTGGPGELFF; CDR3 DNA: TGTGCCAGCAGCCAACATACGGGGGGGCCCGGGGAGCTGTTTTTT
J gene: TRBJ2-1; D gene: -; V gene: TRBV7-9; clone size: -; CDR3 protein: CASSLAGRTYNEQFF; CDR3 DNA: TGTGCCAGCAGCTTAGCTGGCAGAACCTACAATGAGCAGTTCTTC
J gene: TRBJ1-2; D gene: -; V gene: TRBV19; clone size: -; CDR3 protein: CASSNRNYGYTF; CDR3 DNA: TGTGCCAGTAGTAACCGGAACTATGGCTACACCTTC
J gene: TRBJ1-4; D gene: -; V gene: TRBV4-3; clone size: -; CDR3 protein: CASSHKEGQANEKLFF; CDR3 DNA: TGCGCCAGCAGCCATAAAGAGGGACAAGCTAATGAAAAACTGTTTTTT
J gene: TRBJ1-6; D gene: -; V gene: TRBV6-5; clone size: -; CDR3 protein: CASSYGAEANSPLHF; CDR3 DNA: TGTGCCAGCAGTTACGGGGCAGAGGCAAATTCACCCCTCCACTTT
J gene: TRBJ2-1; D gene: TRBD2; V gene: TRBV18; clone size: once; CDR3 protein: CASSPKDSGGGEQFF; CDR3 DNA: TGTGCCAGCTCACCAAAGGATAGCGGGGGCGGTGAGCAGTTCTTC
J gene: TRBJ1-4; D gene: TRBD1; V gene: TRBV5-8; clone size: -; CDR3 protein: CASMYRGSEKLFF; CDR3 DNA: TGTGCCAGCATGTACAGGGGGAGTGAAAAACTGTTTTTT
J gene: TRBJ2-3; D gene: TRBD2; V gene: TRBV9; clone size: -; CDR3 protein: CASSVGAGALRDTQYF; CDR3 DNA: TGTGCCAGCAGCGTAGGAGCGGGGGCCCTACGGGATACGCAGTATTTT
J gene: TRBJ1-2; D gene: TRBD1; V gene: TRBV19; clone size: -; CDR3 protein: CASSMGLLAGGDYGYTF; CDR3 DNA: TGTGCCAGTAGTATGGGACTTTTGGCAGGGGGAGACTATGGCTACACCTTC
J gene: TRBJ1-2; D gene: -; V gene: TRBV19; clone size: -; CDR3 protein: CASSMRGHLANYGYTF; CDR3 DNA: TGTGCCAGTAGTATGAGAGGACACTTAGCTAACTATGGCTACACCTTC
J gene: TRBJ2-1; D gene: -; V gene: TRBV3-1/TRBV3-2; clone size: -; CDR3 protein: CASSQEWLPQAGKYNEQFF; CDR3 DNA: TGTGCCAGCAGCCAAGAGTGGCTACCACAGGCAGGGAAATACAATGAGCAGTTCTTC
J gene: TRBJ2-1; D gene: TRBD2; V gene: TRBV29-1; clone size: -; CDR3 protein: CSAEGGGASNEQFF; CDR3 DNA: TGCAGCGCAGAAGGCGGGGGGGCATCTAATGAGCAGTTCTTC
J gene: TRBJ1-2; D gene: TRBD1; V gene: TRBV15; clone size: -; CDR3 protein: CATSRATGAANYGYTF; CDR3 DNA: TGTGCCACCAGCAGAGCCACAGGGGCCGCTAACTATGGCTACACCTTC
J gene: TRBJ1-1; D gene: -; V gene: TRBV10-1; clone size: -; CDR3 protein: CPSPKNEGTEAFF; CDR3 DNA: TGCCCAAGCCCCAAGAATGAGGGAACTGAAGCTTTCTTT
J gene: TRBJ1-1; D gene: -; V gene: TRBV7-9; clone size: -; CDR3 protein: CASSLASSRAWVNTEAFF; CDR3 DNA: TGTGCCAGCAGCTTAGCATCCTCGAGGGCATGGGTGAACACTGAAGCTTTCTTT
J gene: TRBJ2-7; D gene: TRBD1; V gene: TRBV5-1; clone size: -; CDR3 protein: CASSRDRPYEQYF; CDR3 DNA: TGCGCCAGCAGCCGGGACAGACCCTACGAGCAGTACTTC
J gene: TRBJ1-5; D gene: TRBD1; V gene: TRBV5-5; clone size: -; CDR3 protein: CASSFDREIQPQHF; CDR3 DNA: TGTGCCAGCAGCTTTGACAGGGAGATTCAGCCCCAGCATTTT
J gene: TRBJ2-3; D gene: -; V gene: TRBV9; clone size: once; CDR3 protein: CASSVSGRVSDTQYF; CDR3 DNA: TGTGCCAGCAGCGTCTCGGGTCGAGTTTCAGATACGCAGTATTTT
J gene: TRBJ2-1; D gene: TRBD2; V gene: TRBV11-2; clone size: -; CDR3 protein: CASSVTSGGADEQFF; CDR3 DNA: TGTGCCAGCAGCGTAACTAGCGGGGGGGCCGATGAGCAGTTCTTC
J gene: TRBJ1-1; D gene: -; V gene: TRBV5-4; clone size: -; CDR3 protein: CASSRNGGGTEAFF; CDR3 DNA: TGTGCCAGCAGTCGAAACGGGGGTGGTACTGAAGCTTTCTTT
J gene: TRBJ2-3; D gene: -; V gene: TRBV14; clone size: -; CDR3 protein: CASSRGLHTDTQYF; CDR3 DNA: TGTGCCAGCAGCCGCGGACTTCACACAGATACGCAGTATTTT
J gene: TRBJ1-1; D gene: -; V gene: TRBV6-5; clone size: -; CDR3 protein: CVSRAGVYTEAFF; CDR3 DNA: TGTGTAAGTCGGGCAGGGGTGTACACTGAAGCTTTCTTT
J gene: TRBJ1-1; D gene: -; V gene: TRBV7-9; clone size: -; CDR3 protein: CASSPQGSSTEAFF; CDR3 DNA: TGTGCCAGCAGCCCACAGGGTTCTTCTACTGAAGCTTTCTTT
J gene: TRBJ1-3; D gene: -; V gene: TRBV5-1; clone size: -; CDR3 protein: CASSLASAGDSGNTIYF; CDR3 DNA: TGCGCCAGCAGCTTGGCCAGTGCAGGGGATTCTGGAAACACCATATATTTT
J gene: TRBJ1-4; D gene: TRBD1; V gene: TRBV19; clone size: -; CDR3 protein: CASSGQGAWDEKLFF; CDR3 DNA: TGTGCCAGTAGTGGACAGGGGGCCTGGGATGAAAAACTGTTTTTT
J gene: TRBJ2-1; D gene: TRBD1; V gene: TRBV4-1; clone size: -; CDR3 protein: CASSQYRDRENEQFF; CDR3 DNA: TGCGCCAGCAGCCAATACCGGGACAGGGAAAATGAGCAGTTCTTC
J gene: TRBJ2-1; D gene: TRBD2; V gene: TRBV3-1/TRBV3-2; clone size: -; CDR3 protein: CASRASGEQFF; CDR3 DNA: TGTGCCAGCAGGGCTAGCGGGGAGCAGTTCTTC
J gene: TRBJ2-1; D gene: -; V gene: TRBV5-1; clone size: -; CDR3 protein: CASSLTGSDYSYNEQFF; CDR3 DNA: TGCGCCAGCAGCTTGACAGGGTCGGATTATTCTTACAATGAGCAGTTCTTC
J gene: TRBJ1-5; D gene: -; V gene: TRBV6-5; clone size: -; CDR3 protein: CASSYAGGPNQPQHF; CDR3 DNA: TGTGCCAGCAGTTACGCGGGAGGTCCCAATCAGCCCCAGCATTTT